One and the same sample provided the 20 T cell receptor beta chains below, sequenced in a study of cytomegalovirus exposure and HLA in healthy donors (dated by TCRdb to about 2017). Libraries were prepared through the immunoSEQ multiplex PCR assay. The multiplex PCR relied on a mix of 60 forward primers for TCR Vbeta segments and 13 reverse primers for TCR Jbeta segments. Sourced from immuneACCESS, this table was stored by TCRdb with only in-frame sequences that have V and J called. A share of the clones is absent; for the studies checked, an unresolved V gene accounts for under half, and the remainder has no known explanation. For this sample the table gives about 150,000 clones, of which around 75% were detected only once. 2.5% to 3.5% of the sample is taken by the ten largest. The sample taken for sequencing was PBMCs. Source of these receptors: a male donor in good health and CMV-seronegative.

The rearrangement uses TRBV18 and TRBJ1-3; the D is unclear. This CDR3 region has 17 residues. CDR1 KGHSH and CDR2 LQKENI come from the germline V gene. Trimming left V 3 bases short and J 0 bases short, with 15 bases between. The CDR3 loop reads CASSPWTDSYSGNTIYF. The CDR3 nucleotides read TGTGCCAGCTCACCTTGGACTGACTCCTACTCTGGAAACACCATATATTTT.

The count of this clone is one. The chain combines TRBV28 with TRBJ2-2, with D tentatively TRBD1 (6 bases). Trimming left V 6 bases short and J 4 bases short, with 15 bases between. Germline V gene lookup returns CDR1 MDHEN and CDR2 SYDVKM. The CDR3 runs 15 residues. CDR3 loop: CASREGQLLTGELFF. The CDR3 DNA follows: TGTGCCAGCAGGGAAGGACAGCTCCTCACCGGGGAGCTGTTTTTT.

The CDR3 here is CASSQRGGPGELFF. CDR3 in DNA: TGCGCCAGCAGCCAAAGGGGGGGGCCCGGGGAGCTGTTTTTT. The rearrangement uses TRBV4-1 and TRBJ2-2, with a possible D match to TRBD2 (7 bases). The CDR3 has 14 residues. V lost 2 bases and J lost 6, with 10 bases in between. From germline, CDR1 is MGHRA and CDR2 YSYEKL.

This rearrangement joins TRBV19 to TRBJ1-2; 10 nucleotides match TRBD1. Trimming removed 4 bases from V and 0 bases from J; junction bases left unmatched: 5. The CDR3 spans 16 residues. Germline V gene sequence: CDR1 LNHDA, CDR2 SQIVND (reference sequence). Here the CDR3 reads CASSNFGTGANYGYTF. The DNA for the CDR3 is TGTGCCAGTAGTAACTTTGGGACAGGGGCTAACTATGGCTACACCTTC.

This clone turned up a few times. This chain connects TRBV4-1 to TRBJ2-5; 14 bases align to TRBD2. With 4 bases clipped from V and 4 bases from J, the junction kept 8 bases outside the gene matches. The length of the CDR3 is 17 residues. Germline lookup yields CDR1 MGHRA and CDR2 YSYEKL. CDR3 loop: CASSLGTSGSIGETQYF. CDR3 bases: TGCGCCAGCAGCCTGGGGACTAGCGGGAGTATAGGAGAGACCCAGTACTTC.

The chain recombines TRBV5-1 with TRBJ2-1; D perhaps matches TRBD2 (7 bases). The ends were cut back, 0 bases at V and 4 bases at J, with 14 bases in the middle. There are 16 residues in the CDR3. CDR1 is SGHRS and CDR2 is YFSETQ in the germline V gene. The DNA of the CDR3 is TGCGCCAGCAGCTTGGCCGCCGGGGGGCCTTACAATGAGCAGTTCTTC. Amino acids: CASSLAAGGPYNEQFF. The variable domain in full, completed from reference TRBV5-1 and TRBJ2-1, reads KAGVTQTPRYLIKTRGQQVTLSCSPISGHRSVSWYQQTPGQGLQFLFEYFSETQRNKGNFPGRFSGRQFSNSRSEMNVSTLELGDSALYLCASSLAAGGPYNEQFFGPGTRLTVL.

In its sample, this clone was seen a few times. The chain is built from TRBV6-6 and TRBJ2-6; D unclear. This CDR3 is built from 13 residues. Per germline, CDR1 MNHNY and CDR2 SVGAGI (reference sequence). CDR3 sequence (DNA): TGTGCGATCCGGGTAACTGGGGCCAACGTCCTGACTTTC. Translation gives CAIRVTGANVLTF.

This sequence joins TRBV29-1 and TRBJ1-1; tentative D call: TRBD1 (5 bases). V dropped 4 bases and J dropped 4 bases, with 16 bases sitting between them. CDR1 is SQVTM, CDR2 ANQGSEA, per germline. The CDR3 consists of 14 residues. In nucleotides, the CDR3 is TGCAGCGTTGTCATCAGGGCTCTGGTCACTGAAGCTTTCTTT. It codes for CSVVIRALVTEAFF.

In its sample, this clone was seen a few times. Here the CDR3 DNA reads TGTGCCAGCAGCGAGGGACAGGGGGTTTATGAGCAGTTCTTC. Its protein is CASSEGQGVYEQFF. This chain joins TRBV7-7 and TRBJ2-1; 11 nucleotides match TRBD1. The J segment lost 8 bases and the V segment lost 5 bases, leaving 5 bases of the junction unmatched. Looked up from germline, CDR1 is SSHAT and CDR2 is FNYEAQ (reference sequence). The CDR3 sequence is 14 residues long.

This rearrangement joins TRBV7-2 to TRBJ2-7; 11 bases map to TRBD2. The CDR3 length is 16 residues. Germline assignment: CDR1 SGHTA and CDR2 FQGNSA. V gave up 1 base and J gave up 4 bases; unmatched junction bases: 6. CDR3 DNA sequence: TGTGCCAGCAGCTTAGGGCTAGCGGGAGGTTCGTACGAGCAGTACTTC. This sequence encodes CASSLGLAGGSYEQYF.

V gene TRBV11-3 combines with J gene TRBJ2-1, with 13 nucleotides matching TRBD2. Germline V gene data show CDR1 as SGHNT and CDR2 as YENEEA. The CDR3 consists of 16 residues. V dropped 6 bases and J dropped 4; count of bases not matched to a gene: 6. CDR3 region: CASSQRLAGGYNEQFF. Written as DNA, the CDR3 is TGTGCCAGCAGTCAGAGACTAGCGGGAGGTTACAATGAGCAGTTCTTC.

V gene TRBV5-1 combines with J gene TRBJ2-3, with TRBD2 identical over 14 bases. The CDR3 covers 18 residues. The germline gives CDR1 SGHRS, CDR2 YFSETQ. The V segment lost 3 bases and the J segment 2 bases; nucleotides outside the gene matches: 8. CDR3 protein: CASSSGLAGVNPTDTQYF. In nucleotides, the CDR3 is TGCGCCAGCAGCTCGGGACTAGCGGGAGTGAACCCCACAGATACGCAGTATTTT.

This chain connects TRBV28 to TRBJ1-5, with 11 bases that match TRBD1. With 6 bases clipped from V and 6 bases from J, the junction kept 7 bases outside the gene matches. There are 15 residues in the CDR3. In germline, CDR1 is MDHEN, CDR2 SYDVKM. The CDR3 DNA follows: TGTGCCAGCAGGGAAGGGACAGGGGGTGGTCAGCCCCAGCATTTT. Amino acids: CASREGTGGGQPQHF.

This chain connects TRBV7-9 to TRBJ1-1; tentatively, D is TRBD1 (5 bases). Germline CDR1 reads SEHNR; CDR2 reads FQNEAQ (reference sequence). The CDR3 has 12 amino acids. The V and J ends lost 3 bases and 8 bases respectively, with 10 bases between them. CDR3: CASSFPGREAFF. The DNA for the CDR3 is TGTGCCAGCAGCTTTCCAGGGAGGGAAGCTTTCTTT.

The CDR3 DNA sequence: TGTGCCAGCTCACCACAACGGGGGGCCACCTCCTACGAGCAGTACTTC. It yields the protein CASSPQRGATSYEQYF. This sequence joins TRBV18 and TRBJ2-7; possibly TRBD2 for D (7 bases). The CDR3 contains 16 residues. V lost 1 base and J lost 0, with 13 bases in between. Germline-derived CDR1 and CDR2 are KGHSH and LQKENI.

The rearrangement joins TRBV4-1 to TRBJ2-1, with 10 bases aligning to TRBD2. The CDR3 runs to 17 residues. From germline, CDR1 is MGHRA and CDR2 YSYEKL. Losses at the gene ends were 4 bases for V and 7 bases for J; bases not matched to a gene: 13. The CDR3 DNA is TGCGCCAGCAGCCTAGGTCGCGCTAGCGGGAGATTGAATGAGCAGTTCTTC. As protein: CASSLGRASGRLNEQFF.

The chain's CDR3 is CASSLYGATANYGYTF. The CDR3 coding sequence is TGTGCCAGCAGCTTGTATGGGGCGACAGCTAACTATGGCTACACCTTC. The chain recombines TRBV7-8 with TRBJ1-2, with TRBD1 as a possible D gene (5 bases). Germline loops: CDR1 SGHVS, CDR2 FQNEAQ. The CDR3 contains 16 residues. Between the trimmed V and J ends, which lost 3 bases and 0 bases, there was a span of 14 bases.

V is TRBV27 and J is TRBJ2-2; tentatively, D is TRBD2 (6 bases). This CDR3 region has 15 residues. Germline loops: CDR1 MNHEY, CDR2 SMNVEV (reference sequence). V lost 2 bases, J lost 1 base, and 8 bases lay in between. The CDR3 here is CASSLNGGNTGELFF. CDR3 nucleotides: TGTGCCAGCAGTTTAAACGGGGGGAACACCGGGGAGCTGTTTTTT.

V is TRBV4-2 and J is TRBJ1-3, with 7 bases fitting TRBD1. V dropped 1 base and J dropped 4; count of bases not matched to a gene: 7. This CDR3 spans 16 amino acids. Germline V gives CDR1 LGHNA, CDR2 YNFKEQ. The CDR3 DNA is TGTGCCAGCAGCCAAGTTGGGACAGAATTCGGAAACACCATATATTTT. Translation: CASSQVGTEFGNTIYF.

The chain uses TRBV18 and TRBJ1-5; TRBD1 matches at 8 bases. The germline V gene has CDR1 KGHSH and CDR2 LQKENI. CDR3 length equals 16 residues. V lost 6 bases to trimming and J lost 0 bases; unmatched junction nucleotides: 7. The CDR3, as DNA: TGTGCCAGCTCCCGGGACAGGACCTATAGCAATCAGCCCCAGCATTTT. This codes for CASSRDRTYSNQPQHF.